This is a list of T cell receptor beta chains from one sample in a study of early T cells in non-severe SARS-CoV-2 infection. TCRdb reprocessed the 5' RACE reads with MiXCR, giving one entry per CDR3 protein. The repertoire includes tens of thousands of distinct CDR3 sequences, 9.5% to 13% of them detected once, and roughly 10% sits in the top ten. Sequences were obtained from whole blood. These receptors originate from an adult who was a healthcare worker with PCR-confirmed SARS-CoV-2 infection or an uninfected control (not recorded which). Each CDR3 is given with its conserved first and last residue. The order of the fields is D gene, V gene, clone size, J gene, CDR3 protein, CDR3 DNA. A D gene is named only where the DNA matches it firmly. Not all rows give a size; the values are once, few, many and, for expanded clones, a class.

>NA|TRBV9|many|TRBJ2-3
CASSEVGSPGGVTDTQYF
TGTGCCAGCAGCGAAGTCGGGTCTCCCGGTGGGGTCACAGATACGCAGTATTTT
>NA|TRBV2|few|TRBJ1-2
CASSPRDGLYGYTF
TGTGCCAGCAGCCCCCGGGACGGACTCTATGGCTACACCTTC
>TRBD2|TRBV7-8|few|TRBJ2-1
CASSLRTSGTTYNEQFF
TGTGCCAGCAGCCTTCGGACTAGCGGGACTACCTACAATGAGCAGTTCTTC
>TRBD1|TRBV5-6|many|TRBJ1-5
CASSWSGQGQGQPQHF
TGTGCCAGCAGCTGGTCGGGACAGGGACAGGGTCAGCCCCAGCATTTT
>NA|TRBV18|few|TRBJ1-2
CASSPFEIRYGYTF
TGTGCCAGCTCACCGTTTGAGATACGCTATGGCTACACCTTC
>NA|TRBV2|few|TRBJ2-7
CASSDPGADEQYF
TGTGCCAGCAGTGATCCGGGGGCAGACGAGCAGTACTTC
>NA|TRBV14|NA|TRBJ2-1
CASSQRGDIYNELFF
TGTGCCAGCAGCCAAAGGGGAGACATCTACAATGAGCTGTTCTTC
>TRBD1|TRBV5-1|NA|TRBJ1-1
CASSPGTGRGSTEAFF
TGCGCCAGCAGCCCCGGGACAGGGAGAGGAAGCACTGAAGCTTTCTTT
>TRBD1|TRBV7-2|many|TRBJ1-5
CASSLVDRTYQPQHF
TGTGCCAGCAGCTTAGTGGACAGGACTTATCAGCCCCAGCATTTT
>NA|TRBV12-3/TRBV12-4|once|TRBJ1-2
CASSLPRGGGGTNYGYTF
TGTGCCAGCAGTTTACCCCGGGGGGGCGGAGGAACTAACTATGGCTACACCTTC
>TRBD2|TRBV20-1|many|TRBJ2-5
CSARASGLAEETQYF
TGCAGTGCTAGAGCGTCGGGACTAGCGGAAGAGACCCAGTACTTC
>NA|TRBV29-1|few|TRBJ1-2
CSVRVAGVLNGYTF
TGCAGCGTTCGAGTCGCAGGGGTATTGAATGGCTACACCTTC
>NA|TRBV12-3/TRBV12-4|few|TRBJ2-2
CASSLSAVNTGELFF
TGTGCCAGCAGTTTATCGGCCGTCAACACCGGGGAGCTGTTTTTT
>NA|TRBV4-2|NA|TRBJ1-4
CASSQDGGAGDEKLFF
TGTGCCAGCAGCCAAGATGGGGGGGCGGGTGATGAAAAACTGTTTTTT
>TRBD1|TRBV7-2|many|TRBJ2-7
CASSPTRDRGRYEQYF
TGTGCCAGCAGCCCGACTAGGGACAGGGGAAGGTACGAGCAGTACTTC
>NA|TRBV7-8|NA|TRBJ2-3
CASSLGVGTDTQYF
TGTGCCAGCAGCTTAGGGGTGGGCACAGATACGCAGTATTTT
>NA|TRBV10-1|NA|TRBJ2-7
CASSEGEGPYEQYF
TGCGCCAGCAGTGAGGGAGAGGGCCCCTACGAGCAGTACTTC
>NA|TRBV18|many|TRBJ2-1
CASSPLASTSGEQFF
TGTGCCAGCTCACCCCTAGCGTCTACTTCGGGTGAGCAGTTCTTC
>NA|TRBV6-4|many|TRBJ2-2
CASSPKGGTGELFF
TGTGCCAGCAGTCCTAAGGGGGGTACCGGGGAGCTGTTTTTT
>NA|TRBV7-2|many|TRBJ1-3
CASSLNGPGNTIYF
TGTGCCAGCAGCTTAAACGGGCCTGGAAACACCATATATTTT
>TRBD1|TRBV24-1|NA|TRBJ1-2
CATSDYGQGVDGYTF
TGTGCCACCAGTGATTACGGACAGGGTGTCGATGGCTACACCTTC
>NA|TRBV19|NA|TRBJ1-5
CASSNGRNQPQHF
TGTGCCAGTAGTAACGGGCGCAATCAGCCCCAGCATTTT
>TRBD2|TRBV24-1|NA|TRBJ2-3
CATSGLAGYTDTQYF
TGTGCCACCTCAGGACTAGCGGGCTACACAGATACGCAGTATTTT